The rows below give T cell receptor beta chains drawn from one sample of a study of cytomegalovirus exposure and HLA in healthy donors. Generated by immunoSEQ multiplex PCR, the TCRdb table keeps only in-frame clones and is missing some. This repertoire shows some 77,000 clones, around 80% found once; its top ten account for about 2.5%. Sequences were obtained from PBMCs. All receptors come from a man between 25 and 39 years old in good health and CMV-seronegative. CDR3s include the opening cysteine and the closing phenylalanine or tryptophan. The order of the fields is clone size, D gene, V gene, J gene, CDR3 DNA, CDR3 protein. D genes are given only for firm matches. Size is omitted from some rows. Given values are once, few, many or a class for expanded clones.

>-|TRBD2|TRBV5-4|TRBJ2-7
TGTGCCAGCAGCTCTAGCGGGAGTGGGCTTGAGCAGTACTTC
CASSSSGSGLEQYF
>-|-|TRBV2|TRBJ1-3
TGTGCCAGCAGTTCTAGGACAGCGAGCTCTGGAAACACCATATATTTT
CASSSRTASSGNTIYF
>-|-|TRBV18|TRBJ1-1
TGTGCCAGCTCACCGGACAGAAAAAACACTGAAGCTTTCTTT
CASSPDRKNTEAFF
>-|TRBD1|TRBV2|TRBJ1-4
TGTGCCAGCACACGGACAGGGGATGAAAAACTGTTTTTT
CASTRTGDEKLFF
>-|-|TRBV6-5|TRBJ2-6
TGTGCCAGCAGTTACTCAGCGGGCCAGGACCCCAACGTCCTGACTTTC
CASSYSAGQDPNVLTF
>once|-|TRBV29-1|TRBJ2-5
TGCAGCGTCACTTGGGGGGTCCAAGAGACCCAGTACTTC
CSVTWGVQETQYF
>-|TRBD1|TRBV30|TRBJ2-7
TGTGCCTGGAGTGTAAGGGCAGGGGGCATGTACGAGCAGTACTTC
CAWSVRAGGMYEQYF
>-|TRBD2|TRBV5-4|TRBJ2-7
TGTGCCAGCAGCTTGGGGACTAGCGGGAGGTTGGGGGAGCAGTACTTC
CASSLGTSGRLGEQYF
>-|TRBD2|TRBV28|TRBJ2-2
TGTGCCAGCAGTTTTTTTGCTCTAGCGGGAACGACCGGGGAGCTGTTTTTT
CASSFFALAGTTGELFF
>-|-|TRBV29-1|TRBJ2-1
TGCAGCGTTGTCTTGAGACACCTCTACAATGAGCAGTTCTTC
CSVVLRHLYNEQFF
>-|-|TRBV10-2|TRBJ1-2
TGCGCCAGCAGTGAGTACAGGAACTATGGCTACACCTTC
CASSEYRNYGYTF
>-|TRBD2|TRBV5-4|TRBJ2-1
TGTGCCAGCCATCCATCGGTGGGGGGGGGAAATGAGCAGTTCTTC
CASHPSVGGGNEQFF
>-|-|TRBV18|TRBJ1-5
TGTGCCAGCTCACCAGAGATGAGCCAGCCCCAGCATTTT
CASSPEMSQPQHF
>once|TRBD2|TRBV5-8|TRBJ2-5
TGTGCCAGCAGCTTGCTACCGGGGGGAGAGACCCAGTACTTC
CASSLLPGGETQYF
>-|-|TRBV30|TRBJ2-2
TGTGCCTGGAGTGTACTGGTAGCTACCGGGGAGCTGTTTTTT
CAWSVLVATGELFF
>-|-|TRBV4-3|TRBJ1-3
TGCGCCAGCAGCCAAGAAGGGGTATCTGGAAACACCATATATTTT
CASSQEGVSGNTIYF
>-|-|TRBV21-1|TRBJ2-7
TGTGCCAGCGAGTCCCAGCGGGAGTTCCTATACGAGCAGTACTTC
CASESQREFLYEQYF
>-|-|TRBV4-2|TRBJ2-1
TGTGCCAGCAGCCCCTCCGGAGGAAAGTCGGGCAATGAGCAGTTCTTC
CASSPSGGKSGNEQFF
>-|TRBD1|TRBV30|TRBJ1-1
TGTGCCTGGAGTCCTATTGACAGGGGCTGGACTGAAGCTTTCTTT
CAWSPIDRGWTEAFF
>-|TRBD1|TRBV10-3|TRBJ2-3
TGTGCCATCGCACAGGGGAGCACAGATACGCAGTATTTT
CAIAQGSTDTQYF
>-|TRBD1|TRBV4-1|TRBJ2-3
TGCGCCAGCAGCCAAGAGCCTGGACAGGGGAAAGATACGCAGTATTTT
CASSQEPGQGKDTQYF
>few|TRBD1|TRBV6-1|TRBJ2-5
TGTGCCAGCAGTGAACACCCGGGACAGCAAGAGACCCAGTACTTC
CASSEHPGQQETQYF
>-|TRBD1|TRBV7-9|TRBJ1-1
TGTGCCAGCAGCTACTGGGACAGCCGTGAAGCTTTCTTT
CASSYWDSREAFF
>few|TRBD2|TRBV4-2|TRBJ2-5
TGTGCCAGCAGCCAAACTTCCGGGACTAGCGTCCAAGAGACCCAGTACTTC
CASSQTSGTSVQETQYF
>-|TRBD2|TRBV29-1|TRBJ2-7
TGCAGCGCAGTACTAGCGGGTCAGGTCGAGCAGTACTTC
CSAVLAGQVEQYF
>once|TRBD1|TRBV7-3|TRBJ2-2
TGTGCCAGCAGCTCCGACAGGGGCCACACCGGGGAGCTGTTTTTT
CASSSDRGHTGELFF
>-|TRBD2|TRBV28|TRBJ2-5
TGTGCCAGCAGTAAGAGCGGGGGGAGGACCCAGTACTTC
CASSKSGGRTQYF
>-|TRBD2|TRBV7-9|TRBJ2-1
TGTGCCAGCAGCTTTCAGCGGCTAGCGGGAGGCCGCTACAATGAGCAGTTCTTC
CASSFQRLAGGRYNEQFF
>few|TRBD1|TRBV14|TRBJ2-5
TGTGCCAGCAGCCACTCGATGGGTTCGACAGGGGAAGAGACCCAGTACTTC
CASSHSMGSTGEETQYF
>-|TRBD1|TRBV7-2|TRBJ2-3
TGTGCCAGCAGCTTTGGGACAGGGACCACAGATACGCAGTATTTT
CASSFGTGTTDTQYF
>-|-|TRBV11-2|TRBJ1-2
TGTGCCAGCAGCTTACAGGGAGGCGGCTACACCTTC
CASSLQGGGYTF
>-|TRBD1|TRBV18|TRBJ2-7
TGTGCCAGCTCACAAGGGACAGGGGGCTGCGAGCAGTACTTC
CASSQGTGGCEQYF
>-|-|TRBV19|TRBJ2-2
TGTGCCAGTACCTCCGAGTCCTCAACCGGGGAGCTGTTTTTT
CASTSESSTGELFF
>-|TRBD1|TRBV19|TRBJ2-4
TGTGCCAGTAGTTTTTACTCCGGGACAGGGTTTCAGAACATTCAGTACTTC
CASSFYSGTGFQNIQYF
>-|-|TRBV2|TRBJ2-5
TGTGCCACCAACAGGGAAACGGAGACCCAGTACTTC
CATNRETETQYF
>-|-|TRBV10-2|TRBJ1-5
TGCGCCAGCAGTGATCTTCAGGATCTGCCCCAGCATTTT
CASSDLQDLPQHF
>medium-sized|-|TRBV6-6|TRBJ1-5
TGTGCCAGCAGCCGTACAGATCAGCCCCAGCATTTT
CASSRTDQPQHF
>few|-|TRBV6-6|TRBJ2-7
TGTGCCAGCAGCTTCAGGGTCGTCCACGAGCAGTACTTC
CASSFRVVHEQYF
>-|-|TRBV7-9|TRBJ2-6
TGTGCCAGCAGCTTGACAGCCTCTGGGGCCAACGTCCTGACTTTC
CASSLTASGANVLTF
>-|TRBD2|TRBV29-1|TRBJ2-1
TGCAGCGTTGGGGTAGCGGGGAATGAGCAGTTCTTC
CSVGVAGNEQFF
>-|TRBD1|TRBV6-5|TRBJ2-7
TGTGCCAGTAAGGCAGGGGGCGCCTCCTACGAGCAGTACTTC
CASKAGGASYEQYF
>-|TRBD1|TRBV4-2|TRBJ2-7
TGTGCCAGCAGTCCCCGGACAGGGCTCTCCTACGAGCAGTACTTC
CASSPRTGLSYEQYF